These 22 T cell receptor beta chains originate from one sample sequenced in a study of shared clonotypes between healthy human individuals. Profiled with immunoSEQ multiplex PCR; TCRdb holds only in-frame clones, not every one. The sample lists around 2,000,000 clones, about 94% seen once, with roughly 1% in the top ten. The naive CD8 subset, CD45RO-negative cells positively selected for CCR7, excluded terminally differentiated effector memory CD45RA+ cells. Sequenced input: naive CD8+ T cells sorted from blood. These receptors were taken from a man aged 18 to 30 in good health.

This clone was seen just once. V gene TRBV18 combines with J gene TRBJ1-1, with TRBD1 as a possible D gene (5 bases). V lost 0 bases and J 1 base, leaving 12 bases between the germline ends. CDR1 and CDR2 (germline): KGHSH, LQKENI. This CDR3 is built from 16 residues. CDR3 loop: CASSPPSQGWNTEAFF. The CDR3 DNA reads TGTGCCAGCTCACCACCCTCTCAGGGATGGAACACTGAAGCTTTCTTT.

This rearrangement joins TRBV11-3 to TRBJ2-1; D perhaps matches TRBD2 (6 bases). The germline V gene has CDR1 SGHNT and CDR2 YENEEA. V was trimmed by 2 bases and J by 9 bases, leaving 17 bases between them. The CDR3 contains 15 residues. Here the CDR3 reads CASSLYGAGSGEQFF. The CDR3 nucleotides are TGTGCCAGCAGCTTATATGGGGCGGGATCGGGTGAGCAGTTCTTC.

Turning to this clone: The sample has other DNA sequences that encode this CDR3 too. CDR3 in amino acids: CASSVAGGETQYF. The CDR3 DNA reads TGTGCCAGCAGCGTAGCCGGCGGGGAGACCCAGTACTTC. V and J are TRBV9 and TRBJ2-5, with D perhaps TRBD2 (5 bases). Looked up from germline, CDR1 is SGDLS and CDR2 is YYNGEE. Trimming shortened V by 0 bases and J by 5 bases, and 8 bases separated the two germline ends. The CDR3 runs to 13 residues.

The CDR3 loop reads CASSQDTGVAETQYF. The DNA for the CDR3 is TGCGCCAGCAGCCAAGATACGGGAGTAGCAGAGACCCAGTACTTC. The J gene is TRBJ2-5, the V gene TRBV4-3; TRBD2 is a possible D gene (6 bases). The CDR3 contains 15 residues. Trimming took off 0 bases at V and 4 bases at J, with 12 bases between the two ends. From germline, CDR1 is LGHNA and CDR2 YSLEER.

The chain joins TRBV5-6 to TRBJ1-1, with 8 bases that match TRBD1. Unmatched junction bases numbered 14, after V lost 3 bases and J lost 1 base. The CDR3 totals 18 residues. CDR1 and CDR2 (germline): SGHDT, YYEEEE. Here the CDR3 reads CASSSSRDWTGSNTEAFF. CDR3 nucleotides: TGTGCCAGCAGCTCTTCCCGAGACTGGACAGGGTCGAACACTGAAGCTTTCTTT.

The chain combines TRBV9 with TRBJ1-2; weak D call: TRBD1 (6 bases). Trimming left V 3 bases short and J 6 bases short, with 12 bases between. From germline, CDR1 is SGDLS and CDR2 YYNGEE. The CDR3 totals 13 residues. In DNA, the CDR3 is TGTGCCAGCAGCGAGGGGGTAGGGGATGGCTACACCTTC. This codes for CASSEGVGDGYTF.

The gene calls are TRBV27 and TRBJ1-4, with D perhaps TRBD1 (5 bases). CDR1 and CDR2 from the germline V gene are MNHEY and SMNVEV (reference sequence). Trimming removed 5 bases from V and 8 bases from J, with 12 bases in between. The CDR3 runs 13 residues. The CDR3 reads CASSPMWGEKLFF. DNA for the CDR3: TGTGCCAGCAGTCCCATGTGGGGGGAAAAACTGTTTTTT.

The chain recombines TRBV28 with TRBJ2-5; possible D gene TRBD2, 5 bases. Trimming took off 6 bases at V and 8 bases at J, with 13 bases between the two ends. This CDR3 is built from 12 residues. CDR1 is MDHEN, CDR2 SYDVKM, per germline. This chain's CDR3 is CASRGDSLTQYF. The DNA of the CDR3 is TGTGCCAGCAGGGGAGATTCCTTAACCCAGTACTTC. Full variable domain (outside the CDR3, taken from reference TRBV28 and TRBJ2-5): DVKVTQSSRYLVKRTGEKVFLECVQDMDHENMFWYRQDPGLGLRLIYFSYDVKMKEKGDIPEGYSVSREKKERFSLILESASTNQTSMYLCASRGDSLTQYFGPGTRLLVL.

The CDR3 region is CASSAVLDSPSYEQYF. CDR3 nucleotide sequence: TGTGCCAGCAGCGCAGTATTAGACAGTCCGTCCTACGAGCAGTACTTC. The chain employs TRBV7-9 and TRBJ2-7, with D possibly matching TRBD1 (5 bases). The CDR3 has 16 amino acids. V lost 5 bases and J 1 base, leaving 18 bases between the germline ends. From germline, CDR1 is SEHNR and CDR2 FQNEAQ (reference sequence).

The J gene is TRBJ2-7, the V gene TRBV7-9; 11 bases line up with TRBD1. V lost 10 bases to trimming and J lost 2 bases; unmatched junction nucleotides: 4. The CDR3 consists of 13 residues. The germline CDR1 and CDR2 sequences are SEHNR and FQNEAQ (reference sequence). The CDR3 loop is CAIGGQGAYEQYF. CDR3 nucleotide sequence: TGTGCCATCGGGGGACAGGGGGCCTACGAGCAGTACTTC.

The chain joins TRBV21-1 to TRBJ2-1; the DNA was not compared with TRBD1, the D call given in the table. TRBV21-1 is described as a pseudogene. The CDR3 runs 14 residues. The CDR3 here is CASTSGTEPLGQFF. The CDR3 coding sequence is TGTGCCAGCACCTCCGGGACAGAGCCTTTGGGGCAGTTCTTC.

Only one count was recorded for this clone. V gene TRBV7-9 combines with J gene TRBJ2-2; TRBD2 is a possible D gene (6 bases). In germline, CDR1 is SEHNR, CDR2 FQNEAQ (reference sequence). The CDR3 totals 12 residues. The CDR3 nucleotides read TGTTTTGGTCCGGGGGACACCGGGGAGCTGTTTTTT. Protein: CFGPGDTGELFF.

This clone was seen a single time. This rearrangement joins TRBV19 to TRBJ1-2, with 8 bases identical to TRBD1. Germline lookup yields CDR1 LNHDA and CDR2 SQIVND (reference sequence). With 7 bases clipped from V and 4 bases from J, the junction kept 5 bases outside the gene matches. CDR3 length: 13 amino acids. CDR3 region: CASKNRGTYGYTF. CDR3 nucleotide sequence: TGTGCCAGTAAAAACAGGGGGACCTATGGCTACACCTTC.

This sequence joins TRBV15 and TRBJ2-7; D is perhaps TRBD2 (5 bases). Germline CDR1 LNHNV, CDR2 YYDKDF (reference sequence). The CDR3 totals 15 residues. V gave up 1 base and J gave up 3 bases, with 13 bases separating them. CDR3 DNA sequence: TGTGCCACCAGCAGAGGCGGCCTCGAGGGCTACGAGCAGTACTTC. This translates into CATSRGGLEGYEQYF.

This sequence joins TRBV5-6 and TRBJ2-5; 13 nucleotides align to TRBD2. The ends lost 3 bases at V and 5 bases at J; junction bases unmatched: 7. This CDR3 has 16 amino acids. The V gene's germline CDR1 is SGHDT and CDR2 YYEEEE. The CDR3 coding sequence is TGTGCCAGCAGCTGGGGGACTAGCGGGAATGGGGAGACCCAGTACTTC. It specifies CASSWGTSGNGETQYF.

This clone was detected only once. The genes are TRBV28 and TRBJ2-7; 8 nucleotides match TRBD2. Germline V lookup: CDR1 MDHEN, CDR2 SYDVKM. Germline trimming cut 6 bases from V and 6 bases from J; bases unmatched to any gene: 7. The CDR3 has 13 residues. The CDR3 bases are TGTGCCAGCAGCCTCGGGACTAGTGGCGAGCAGTACTTC. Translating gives CASSLGTSGEQYF.

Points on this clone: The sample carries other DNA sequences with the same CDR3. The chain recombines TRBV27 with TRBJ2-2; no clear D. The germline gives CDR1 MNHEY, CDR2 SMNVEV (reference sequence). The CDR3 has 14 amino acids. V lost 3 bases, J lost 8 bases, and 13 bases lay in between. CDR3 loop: CASSFGGSTGELFF. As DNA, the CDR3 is TGTGCCAGCAGTTTCGGCGGCTCCACTGGGGAGCTGTTTTTT.

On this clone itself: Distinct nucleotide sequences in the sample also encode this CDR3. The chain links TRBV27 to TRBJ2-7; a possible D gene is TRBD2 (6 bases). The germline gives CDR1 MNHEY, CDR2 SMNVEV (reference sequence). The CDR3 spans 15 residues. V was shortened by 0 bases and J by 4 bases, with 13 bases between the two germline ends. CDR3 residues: CASSLSGGRTYEQYF. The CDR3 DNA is TGTGCCAGCAGTTTATCGGGGGGAAGGACTTACGAGCAGTACTTC.

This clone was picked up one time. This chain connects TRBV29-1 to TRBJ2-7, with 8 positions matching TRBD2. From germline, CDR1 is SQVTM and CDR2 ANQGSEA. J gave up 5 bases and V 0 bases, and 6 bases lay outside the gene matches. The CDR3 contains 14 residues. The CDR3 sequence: CSVEDGSGKNEQYF. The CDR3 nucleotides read TGCAGCGTTGAAGACGGTAGCGGGAAAAACGAGCAGTACTTC.

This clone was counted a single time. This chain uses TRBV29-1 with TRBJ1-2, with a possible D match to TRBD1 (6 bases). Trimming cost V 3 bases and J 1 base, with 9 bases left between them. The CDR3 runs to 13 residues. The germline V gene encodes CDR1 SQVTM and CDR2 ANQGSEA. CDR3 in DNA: TGCAGCGTTGAGGGACATCTTAACTATGGCTACACCTTC. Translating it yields CSVEGHLNYGYTF.

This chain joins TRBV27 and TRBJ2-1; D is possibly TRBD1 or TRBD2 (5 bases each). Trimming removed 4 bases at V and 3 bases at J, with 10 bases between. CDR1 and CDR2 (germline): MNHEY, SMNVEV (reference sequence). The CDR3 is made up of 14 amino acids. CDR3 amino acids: CASSSIGGYNEQFF. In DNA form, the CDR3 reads TGTGCCAGCAGTTCAATTGGGGGCTACAATGAGCAGTTCTTC.

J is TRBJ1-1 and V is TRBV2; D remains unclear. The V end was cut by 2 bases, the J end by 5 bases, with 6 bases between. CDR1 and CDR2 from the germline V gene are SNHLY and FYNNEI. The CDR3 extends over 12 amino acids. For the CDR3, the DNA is TGTGCCAGCAGTGAATCGGCTACTGAAGCTTTCTTT. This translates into CASSESATEAFF.